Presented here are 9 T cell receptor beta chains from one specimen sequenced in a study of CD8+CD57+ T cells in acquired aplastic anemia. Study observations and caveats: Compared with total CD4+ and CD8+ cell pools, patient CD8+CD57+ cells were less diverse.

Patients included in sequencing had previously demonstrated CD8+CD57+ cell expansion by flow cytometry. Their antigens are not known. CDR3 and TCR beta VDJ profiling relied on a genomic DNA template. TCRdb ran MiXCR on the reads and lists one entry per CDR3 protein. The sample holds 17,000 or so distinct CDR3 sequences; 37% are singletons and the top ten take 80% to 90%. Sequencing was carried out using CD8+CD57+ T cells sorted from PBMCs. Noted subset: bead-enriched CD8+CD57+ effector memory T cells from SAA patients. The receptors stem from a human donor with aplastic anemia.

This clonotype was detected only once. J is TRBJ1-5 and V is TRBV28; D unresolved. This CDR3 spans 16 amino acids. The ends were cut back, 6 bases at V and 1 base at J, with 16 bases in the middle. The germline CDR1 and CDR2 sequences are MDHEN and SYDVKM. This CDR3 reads CASSEARQGSNQPQHF. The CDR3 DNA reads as TGTGCCAGCAGCGAGGCCCGTCAAGGGAGCAATCAGCCCCAGCATTTT.

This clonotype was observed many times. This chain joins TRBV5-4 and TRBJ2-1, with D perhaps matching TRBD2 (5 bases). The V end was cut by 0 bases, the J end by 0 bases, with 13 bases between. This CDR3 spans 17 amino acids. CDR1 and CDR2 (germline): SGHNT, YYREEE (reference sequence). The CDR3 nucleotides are TGTGCCAGCAGCTTGGGACTACCGACCGCCTCCTACAATGAGCAGTTCTTC. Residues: CASSLGLPTASYNEQFF. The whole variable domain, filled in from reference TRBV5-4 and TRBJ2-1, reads ETGVTQSPTHLIKTRGQQVTLRCSSQSGHNTVSWYQQALGQGPQFIFQYYREEENGRGNFPPRFSGLQFPNYSSELNVNALELDDSALYLCASSLGLPTASYNEQFFGPGTRLTVL.

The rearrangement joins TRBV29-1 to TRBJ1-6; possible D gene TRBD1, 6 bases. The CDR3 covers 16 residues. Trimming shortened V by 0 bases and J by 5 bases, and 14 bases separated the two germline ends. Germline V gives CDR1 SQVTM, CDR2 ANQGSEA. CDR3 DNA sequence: TGCAGCGTTGAAGAACGTTTCCGGGACAATAATTCACCCCTCCACTTT. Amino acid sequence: CSVEERFRDNNSPLHF. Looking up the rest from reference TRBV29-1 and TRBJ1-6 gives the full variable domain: SAVISQKPSRDICQRGTSLTIQCQVDSQVTMMFWYRQQPGQSLTLIATANQGSEATYESGFVIDKFPISRPNLTFSTLTVSNMSPEDSSIYLCSVEERFRDNNSPLHFGNGTRLTVT.

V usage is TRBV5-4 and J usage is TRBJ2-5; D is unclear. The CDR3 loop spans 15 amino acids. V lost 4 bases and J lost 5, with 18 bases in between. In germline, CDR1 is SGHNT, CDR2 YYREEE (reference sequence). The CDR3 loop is CASSVEGHRVETQYF. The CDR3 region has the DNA TGTGCCAGCAGCGTAGAAGGCCATAGGGTCGAGACCCAGTACTTC.

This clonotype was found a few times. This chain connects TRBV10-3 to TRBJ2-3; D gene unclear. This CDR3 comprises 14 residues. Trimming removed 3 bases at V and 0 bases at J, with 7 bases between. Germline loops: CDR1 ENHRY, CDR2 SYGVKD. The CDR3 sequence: CAISDQQSTDTQYF. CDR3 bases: TGTGCCATCAGTGATCAACAGAGCACAGATACGCAGTATTTT.

The CDR3: CASSQTGNEQFF. The CDR3 region has the DNA TGTGCCAGCAGCCAAACTGGAAATGAGCAGTTCTTC. The rearrangement joins TRBV7-6 to TRBJ2-1; D unclear. CDR3 length equals 12 residues. Trimming removed 5 bases at V and 7 bases at J, with 9 bases between. Germline V gene data show CDR1 as SGHVS and CDR2 as FNYEAQ.

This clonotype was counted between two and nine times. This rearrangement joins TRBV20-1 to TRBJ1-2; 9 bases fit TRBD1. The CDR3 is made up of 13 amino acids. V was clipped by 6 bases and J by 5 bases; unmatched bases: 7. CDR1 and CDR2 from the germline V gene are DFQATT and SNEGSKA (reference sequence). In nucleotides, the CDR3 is TGCAGTGCCACGGAAGGGACAGGGTATGGCTACACCTTC. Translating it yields CSATEGTGYGYTF.

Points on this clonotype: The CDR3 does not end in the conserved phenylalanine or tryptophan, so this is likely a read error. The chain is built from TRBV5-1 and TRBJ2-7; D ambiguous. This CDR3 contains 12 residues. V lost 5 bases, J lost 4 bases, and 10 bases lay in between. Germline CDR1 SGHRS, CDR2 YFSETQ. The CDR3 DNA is TGCGCCAGCAGGTCCGGACGGTACGAGCAGTACTCC. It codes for CASRSGRYEQYS.

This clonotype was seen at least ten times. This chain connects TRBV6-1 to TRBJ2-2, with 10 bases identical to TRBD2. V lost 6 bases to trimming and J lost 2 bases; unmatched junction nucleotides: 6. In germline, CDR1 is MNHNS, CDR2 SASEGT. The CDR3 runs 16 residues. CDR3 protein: CASRSSGGKNTGELFF. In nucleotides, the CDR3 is TGTGCCAGCAGAAGTAGCGGGGGGAAAAACACCGGGGAGCTGTTTTTT.